This T cell receptor (beta chain) is from a study of OX40 agonist ivuxolimab in advanced cancers. Study-wide results and caveats: At 0.1 to 3.0 mg/kg and by week 6, clonal expansion occurred in CD4+ and CD8+ blood T cells.

To note about this clone: Its matching antigen is unknown.

Profiled with immunoSEQ multiplex PCR; TCRdb holds only in-frame clones, not every one. There are 95,000 to 100,000 clones in the sample; roughly 80% occur only once, and more than 1.2% lies in the top ten. This clonotype was obtained from an adult with an advanced solid tumor such as melanoma, head and neck, liver or kidney cancer. Sequenced here: CD4+ or CD8+ T cells sorted from blood, sampled in a trial of the OX40 agonist ivuxolimab.

The CDR3 DNA follows: TGTGCCAGCAGCGCCGATAGTTTGCTTCTTACTAACTATGGCTACACCTTC. As protein: CASSADSLLLTNYGYTF. This chain connects TRBV7-2 to TRBJ1-2; D is uncertain. The V end was cut by 5 bases, the J end by 0 bases, with 19 bases between. The CDR3 covers 17 residues. Germline assignment: CDR1 SGHTA and CDR2 FQGNSA.